The clone carrying this T cell receptor beta chain showed up many times. The data derive from a study of tumor and adjacent non-tumor tissue in lung cancer. This sample's RNA came from whole unsorted tissue. Three rounds of nested PCR, following a modified ARM-PCR protocol, produced the TCRbeta library. One entry per CDR3 protein results from TCRdb running MiXCR on the multiplex PCR reads. Counted here are under 95,000 distinct CDR3 sequences, around 65% occurring once; the ten biggest clones make up 15%. Germline loops: CDR1 MNHEY, CDR2 SVGEGT. CDR3 length: 15 residues. The junction had 5 bases not matched to a gene; V was cut back by 6 bases and J by 0 bases.

Sequencing was done on a sample of lung tumor tissue. The receptor's source is a man aged 65 to 79 with non-small cell lung cancer. The chain is built from TRBV6-2 or TRBV6-3 and TRBJ1-5; 7 nucleotides line up with TRBD1. The CDR3 loop reads CASSRDSYSNQPQHF. The CDR3 DNA reads TGTGCCAGCAGCCGGGACAGTTATAGCAATCAGCCCCAGCATTTT.